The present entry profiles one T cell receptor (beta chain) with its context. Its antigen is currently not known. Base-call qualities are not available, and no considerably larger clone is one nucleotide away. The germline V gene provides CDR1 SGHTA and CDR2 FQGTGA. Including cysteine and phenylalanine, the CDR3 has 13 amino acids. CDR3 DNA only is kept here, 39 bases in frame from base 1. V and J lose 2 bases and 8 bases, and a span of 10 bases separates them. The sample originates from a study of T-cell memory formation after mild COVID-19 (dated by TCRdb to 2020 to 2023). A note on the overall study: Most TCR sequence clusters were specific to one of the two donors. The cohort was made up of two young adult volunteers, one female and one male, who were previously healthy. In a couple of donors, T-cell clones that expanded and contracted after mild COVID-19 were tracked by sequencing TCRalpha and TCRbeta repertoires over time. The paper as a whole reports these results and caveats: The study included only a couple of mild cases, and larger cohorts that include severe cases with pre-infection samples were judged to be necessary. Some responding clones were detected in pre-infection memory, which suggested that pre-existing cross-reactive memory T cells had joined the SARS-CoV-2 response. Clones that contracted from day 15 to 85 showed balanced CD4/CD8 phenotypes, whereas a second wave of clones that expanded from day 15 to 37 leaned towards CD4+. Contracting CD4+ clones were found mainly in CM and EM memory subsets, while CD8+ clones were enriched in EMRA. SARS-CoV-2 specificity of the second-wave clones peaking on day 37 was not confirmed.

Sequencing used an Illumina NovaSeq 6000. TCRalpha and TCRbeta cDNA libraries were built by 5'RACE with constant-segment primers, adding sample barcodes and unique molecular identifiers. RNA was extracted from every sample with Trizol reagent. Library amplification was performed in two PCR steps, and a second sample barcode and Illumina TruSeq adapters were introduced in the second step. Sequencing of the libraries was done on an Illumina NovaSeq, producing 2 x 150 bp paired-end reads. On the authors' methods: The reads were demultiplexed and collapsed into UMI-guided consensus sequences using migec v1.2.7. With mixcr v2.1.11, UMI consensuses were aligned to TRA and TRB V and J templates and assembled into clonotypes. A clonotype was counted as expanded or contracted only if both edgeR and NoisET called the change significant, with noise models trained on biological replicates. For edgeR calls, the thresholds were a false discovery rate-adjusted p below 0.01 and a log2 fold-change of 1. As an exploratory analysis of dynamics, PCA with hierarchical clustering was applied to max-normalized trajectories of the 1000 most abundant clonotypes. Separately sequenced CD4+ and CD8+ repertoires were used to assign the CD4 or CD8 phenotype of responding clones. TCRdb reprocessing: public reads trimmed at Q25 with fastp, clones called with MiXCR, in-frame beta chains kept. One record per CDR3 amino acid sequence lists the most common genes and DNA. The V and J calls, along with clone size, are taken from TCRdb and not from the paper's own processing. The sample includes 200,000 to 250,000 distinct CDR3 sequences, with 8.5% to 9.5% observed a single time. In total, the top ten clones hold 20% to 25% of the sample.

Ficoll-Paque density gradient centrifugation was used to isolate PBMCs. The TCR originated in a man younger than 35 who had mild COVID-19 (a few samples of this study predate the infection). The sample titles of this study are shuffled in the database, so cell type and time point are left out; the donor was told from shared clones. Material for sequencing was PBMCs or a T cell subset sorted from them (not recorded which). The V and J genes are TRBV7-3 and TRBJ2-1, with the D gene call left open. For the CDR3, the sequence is CASSLLGQHEQFF. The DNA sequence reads TGTGCCAGCAGCTTACTTGGCCAACATGAGCAGTTCTTC.